The source of this TCR beta chain is a study of T cell responses to AZD1222 COVID-19 vaccine. About the study: Pooling of second doses given at about 4 or about 12 weeks was done.

Of note for this clone: The antigen remains unidentified.

This CDR3 has 17 amino acids. Germline lookup yields CDR1 MDHEN and CDR2 SYDVKM. With V trimmed by 5 bases and J by 6 bases, 14 bases remained unmatched. Sequenced by immunoSEQ multiplex PCR; TCRdb stores in-frame clones only, minus some. The repertoire includes fewer than 150,000 clones, about 90% of them detected once, and approximately 4.8% sits in the top ten. General study points: Every sample of the repertoires postdated the peak T cell response. Nearly half of the spike-specific TCRs reportedly recognize variant regions that carry no mutations. White British ancestry dominated among donors, who included more females, and clonal diversity was possibly underestimated.

The chain recombines TRBV28 with TRBJ2-1; 9 nucleotides align to TRBD2. This specimen consisted of peripheral blood, obtained on day 0 of AZD1222 vaccination. The TCR sequence derives from an adult in good health. The CDR3 is CASSPIVPGTSRNEQFF. CDR3 coding DNA: TGTGCCAGCAGTCCCATAGTCCCAGGGACTAGCCGCAATGAGCAGTTCTTC.